The 26 T cell receptor beta chains presented below share a single source sample, sequenced in a study of cytomegalovirus exposure and HLA in healthy donors. Amplification used 60 Vbeta primers and 13 Jbeta primers. Here immunoSEQ multiplex PCR was the method, and the copy in TCRdb shows in-frame clones only, minus some. Of under 90,000 clones listed, roughly 67% are singletons. Input material: PBMCs. These receptors originate from a man aged 40-50 years in good health and CMV-seropositive.

This chain links TRBV6-5 with TRBJ2-3, with 9 bases lining up with TRBD2. The CDR3 contains 14 residues. The J segment lost 0 bases and the V segment lost 8 bases, leaving 3 bases of the junction unmatched. The V gene's germline CDR1 is MNHEY and CDR2 SVGAGI. CDR3 DNA sequence: TGTGCCAGCCGGCTAGCGGGGAGCACAGATACGCAGTATTTT. Translating gives CASRLAGSTDTQYF.

CDR3 in amino acids: CASSLGTEGGGYTF. CDR3 DNA: TGTGCCAGCAGTCTTGGGACAGAAGGCGGTGGCTACACCTTC. The chain uses TRBV7-3 and TRBJ1-2, with 7 bases matching TRBD1. The CDR3 covers 14 residues. Germline CDR1 reads SGHTA; CDR2 reads FQGTGA. With V trimmed by 6 bases and J by 7 bases, 11 bases remained unmatched.

This clone was found once. The same CDR3 can be traced to other DNA sequences in this sample. The rearrangement links TRBV5-1 to TRBJ1-1, with 7 nucleotides matching TRBD1. The germline gives CDR1 SGHRS, CDR2 YFSETQ. The CDR3 consists of 14 residues. The V and J ends lost 0 bases and 5 bases, in that order; junction bases with no gene match: 4. The CDR3, as DNA: TGCGCCAGCAGCTTGGGACAGGGTGGTACTGAAGCTTTCTTT. This sequence encodes CASSLGQGGTEAFF.

The chain employs TRBV4-3 and TRBJ1-1; no firm D call. This CDR3 has 15 residues. Germline assignment: CDR1 LGHNA and CDR2 YSLEER. The germline V and J ends were trimmed by 5 bases and 4 bases, with 17 bases remaining between them. CDR3 nucleotides: TGCGCCAGCAGCGCCGAAAGTCTACCGGGCACTGAAGCTTTCTTT. This sequence encodes CASSAESLPGTEAFF.

The chain carries TRBV5-6 and TRBJ1-4; no clear D gene. The CDR3 is made up of 15 amino acids. Trimming took 0 bases from V and 7 from J, leaving 13 bases between them. The germline CDR1 and CDR2 sequences are SGHDT and YYEEEE. The CDR3 loop reads CASSLGPPRGEKLFF. In nucleotides, the CDR3 is TGTGCCAGCAGCTTGGGTCCGCCAAGAGGTGAAAAACTGTTTTTT.

The V and J genes are TRBV7-3 and TRBJ2-1; D is possibly TRBD2 (5 bases). This CDR3 region has 15 residues. Germline loops: CDR1 SGHTA, CDR2 FQGTGA. The V end was cut by 4 bases, the J end by 3 bases, with 13 bases between. CDR3 sequence: CASSSNVGVYNEQFF. Written as DNA, the CDR3 is TGTGCCAGCAGCTCTAACGTCGGGGTCTACAATGAGCAGTTCTTC.

This chain links TRBV6-4 with TRBJ1-2, with TRBD1 matching 9 bases. V was pared by 4 bases and J by 7 bases, with 7 bases of the junction left unmatched. The CDR3 totals 14 residues. Germline-derived CDR1 and CDR2 are MRHNA and SNTAGT. CDR3 nucleotides: TGTGCCAGCAGTGCCGGGACAGGGCCCCGTGGCTACACCTTC. Its protein is CASSAGTGPRGYTF.

The rearrangement uses TRBV12-5 and TRBJ2-5, with 10 bases identical to TRBD2. The CDR3 loop spans 14 amino acids. V trimming: 6 bases; J trimming: 4 bases; junction bases outside the gene matches: 5. CDR1 is LGHNT, CDR2 FRNRAP, per germline. The CDR3 nucleotides read TGTGCTAGTGGCCCCGGGACTAGCGCAGAGACCCAGTACTTC. Amino acid sequence: CASGPGTSAETQYF.

The chain joins TRBV27 to TRBJ2-3; 7 bases are shared with TRBD2. The CDR3 consists of 15 residues. V lost 6 bases, J lost 0 bases, and 6 bases stayed unmatched. Germline CDR1 is MNHEY and CDR2 is SMNVEV (reference sequence). The CDR3 DNA sequence: TGTGCCAGCAGACCCCGCGGGGGAAGCACAGATACGCAGTATTTT. Residues: CASRPRGGSTDTQYF.

This clone has only a few counts. The V and J genes are TRBV29-1 and TRBJ2-1; 7 bases line up with TRBD2. The germline V gene encodes CDR1 SQVTM and CDR2 ANQGSEA. The V segment lost 3 bases and the J segment 9 bases; nucleotides outside the gene matches: 5. The CDR3 has 12 residues. The CDR3 is CSVEVAGAEQFF. In DNA, the CDR3 is TGCAGCGTTGAGGTGGCGGGAGCTGAGCAGTTCTTC.

V is TRBV28 and J is TRBJ1-1, with D possibly being TRBD1 (5 bases). This CDR3 contains 12 residues. Germline CDR1 is MDHEN and CDR2 is SYDVKM. Trimming removed 9 bases at V and 0 bases at J, with 8 bases between. The CDR3 spells CASTTVNTEAFF. CDR3 sequence (DNA): TGTGCCAGTACGACAGTGAACACTGAAGCTTTCTTT.

Note on this clone: The same CDR3 also results from other DNA sequences found in this sample. The CDR3 nucleotides are TGCGCCAGCAGCTTGGGGCGGGGGAACACTGAAGCTTTCTTT. Its protein product is CASSLGRGNTEAFF. This chain connects TRBV5-1 to TRBJ1-1; D uncertain. The germline V and J ends were trimmed by 0 bases and 1 base, with 7 bases remaining between them. This CDR3 spans 14 amino acids. Germline V gives CDR1 SGHRS, CDR2 YFSETQ.

This chain uses TRBV30 with TRBJ1-5, with D possibly TRBD1 on 5 matching bases. Germline V gives CDR1 GTSNPN, CDR2 SVGIG (reference sequence). V was pared by 0 bases and J by 6 bases, with 12 bases between. This CDR3 has 14 amino acids. CDR3 residues: CAWSVGQGSQPQHF. CDR3 sequence (DNA): TGTGCCTGGAGTGTAGGTCAGGGTAGTCAGCCCCAGCATTTT.

This chain uses TRBV5-1 with TRBJ1-6, with D possibly being TRBD1 (5 bases). The CDR3 contains 14 residues. From germline, CDR1 is SGHRS and CDR2 YFSETQ. V lost 0 bases to trimming and J lost 7 bases, with 8 bases between them. This CDR3 reads CASSLGGENSPLHF. The CDR3 DNA follows: TGCGCCAGCAGCTTGGGGGGCGAGAATTCACCCCTCCACTTT.

To note about this clone: Other DNA sequences in this specimen translate into the identical CDR3. This chain uses TRBV5-1 with TRBJ1-2; 7 nucleotides match TRBD1. Losses at the gene ends were 2 bases for V and 3 bases for J; bases not matched to a gene: 1. This CDR3 is built from 13 residues. From germline, CDR1 is SGHRS and CDR2 YFSETQ. The CDR3 spells CASSLGGDYGYTF. Written as DNA, the CDR3 is TGCGCCAGCAGCTTAGGGGGCGACTATGGCTACACCTTC.

The sample holds a few counts of this clone. V and J are TRBV6-5 and TRBJ1-1; no definite D call. V was shortened by 6 bases and J by 4 bases, with 12 bases between the two germline ends. The CDR3 length is 13 residues. CDR1 is MNHEY and CDR2 is SVGAGI in the germline V gene. CDR3 nucleotides: TGTGCCAGCAGCCCCTTCGGCGGCACTGAAGCTTTCTTT. As protein: CASSPFGGTEAFF.

The rearrangement links TRBV5-1 to TRBJ2-1; a possible D gene is TRBD2 (5 bases). V lost 3 bases to trimming and J lost 9 bases, with 13 bases between them. The germline V gene encodes CDR1 SGHRS and CDR2 YFSETQ. The length of the CDR3 is 13 residues. Here the CDR3 reads CASSWEPIGEQFF. The CDR3 bases are TGCGCCAGCAGCTGGGAGCCCATCGGTGAGCAGTTCTTC.

This sequence joins TRBV7-6 and TRBJ2-7; 10 bases are a match to TRBD1. The CDR3 is 14 residues long. V dropped 4 bases and J dropped 5; count of bases not matched to a gene: 5. Per germline, CDR1 SGHVS and CDR2 FNYEAQ. CDR3 loop: CASSSGTGDHEQYF. In DNA, the CDR3 is TGTGCCAGCAGCTCCGGGACAGGGGACCACGAGCAGTACTTC.

Only one count was recorded for this clone. This chain connects TRBV19 to TRBJ2-5; 7 bases match TRBD1. Losses at the gene ends were 6 bases for V and 4 bases for J; bases not matched to a gene: 2. Germline V gene lookup returns CDR1 LNHDA and CDR2 SQIVND (reference sequence). The CDR3 sequence is 12 residues long. This chain's CDR3 is CASRQGSETQYF. CDR3 DNA: TGTGCCAGTAGACAGGGGTCAGAGACCCAGTACTTC.

J is TRBJ2-3 and V is TRBV25-1; D is undetermined. Trimming shortened V by 6 bases and J by 2 bases, and 9 bases separated the two germline ends. CDR1 and CDR2 from the germline V gene are MGHDK and SYGVNS. The CDR3 runs to 13 residues. CDR3 region: CASRPSITDTQYF. Written as DNA, the CDR3 is TGTGCCAGCAGACCCAGTATCACAGATACGCAGTATTTT.

This rearrangement joins TRBV6-6 to TRBJ1-4; TRBD1 matches 7 bases. The germline V gene has CDR1 MNHNY and CDR2 SVGAGI (reference sequence). The junction had 3 bases not matched to a gene; V was cut back by 6 bases and J by 8 bases. CDR3 length: 12 amino acids. The CDR3 region has the DNA TGTGCCAGCAGGCCAGGGGGAGAAAAACTGTTTTTT. Amino acid sequence: CASRPGGEKLFF.

The chain has TRBV25-1 and TRBJ1-4; D perhaps matches TRBD1 (6 bases). Between the trimmed V and J ends, which lost 0 bases and 7 bases, there was a span of 12 bases. Germline V gives CDR1 MGHDK, CDR2 SYGVNS. The CDR3 is 15 amino acids. DNA of the CDR3: TGTGCCAGCAGTGAATATAGTCCAGGGGCTGAAAAACTGTTTTTT. Protein: CASSEYSPGAEKLFF.

The rearrangement uses TRBV4-3 and TRBJ2-2, with TRBD1 identical over 9 bases. The V gene's germline CDR1 is LGHNA and CDR2 YSLEER. The CDR3 contains 16 residues. Trimming took 1 base from V and 3 from J; bases not matched to a gene: 3. Here the CDR3 DNA reads TGCGCCAGCAGCCAAGGGGACAGGGCTTACACCGGGGAGCTGTTTTTT. Protein: CASSQGDRAYTGELFF.

This clone was found once. The chain has TRBV5-1 and TRBJ1-1; a possible D gene is TRBD1 (6 bases). This CDR3 is 15 amino acids long. Germline V gene lookup returns CDR1 SGHRS and CDR2 YFSETQ. Trimming left V 0 bases short and J 1 base short, with 10 bases between. In nucleotides, the CDR3 is TGCGCCAGCAGCTTGGATTTGGGACAGAACACTGAAGCTTTCTTT. Encoded protein: CASSLDLGQNTEAFF.

The chain links TRBV28 to TRBJ1-2, with D perhaps TRBD1 (5 bases). V was shortened by 4 bases and J by 3 bases, with 9 bases between the two germline ends. The germline CDR1 and CDR2 sequences are MDHEN and SYDVKM. The CDR3 runs 13 residues. The CDR3 coding sequence is TGTGCCAGCAGTTCAGGGCAAGACTATGGCTACACCTTC. Its translation is CASSSGQDYGYTF.

This clone was found a few times. The chain carries TRBV5-8 and TRBJ2-5; maybe TRBD2 (6 bases). Trimming stripped 4 bases from V and 0 bases from J, with 16 bases between. This CDR3 region has 16 residues. Germline V gene lookup returns CDR1 SGHTS and CDR2 YDEGEE. This CDR3 reads CASSLTLAGNQETQYF. For the CDR3, the DNA is TGTGCCAGCAGCCTGACACTAGCTGGTAACCAAGAGACCCAGTACTTC.